Reported below is one T cell receptor (beta chain). CDR1 MNHEY and CDR2 SVGAGI come from the germline V gene. This CDR3 spans 15 amino acids. The V end lost 2 bases, the J end lost 0 bases, and 9 bases lay between the germline ends. This entry is derived from a study of T cell changes during pregnancy in multiple sclerosis. Sequenced by immunoSEQ multiplex PCR; TCRdb stores in-frame clones only, minus some. This table has 75,000 to 90,000 clones, 91% appearing once. The chain links TRBV6-5 to TRBJ2-3; D gene unclear. This TCR was recovered from a female donor in good health, serving as a control in a pregnancy study. Some clones in this sample may be carry-over from other donors' samples. Specimen: PBMCs, collected in the first trimester of pregnancy. The CDR3 here is CASSYQSASTDTQYF. DNA of the CDR3: TGTGCCAGCAGTTACCAAAGCGCTAGCACAGATACGCAGTATTTT.